This TCR beta chain derives from a study of T cells in Graves' hyperthyroidism and ophthalmopathy. Broader study findings: Most clonotypes expanded in the thyroid (above 0.001) were also present in blood.

About this clonotype itself: No antigen is known for it.

The V and J ends lost 5 bases and 7 bases, in that order; junction bases with no gene match: 6. This CDR3 has 13 residues. Per the germline V gene, CDR1 is SQVTM and CDR2 is ANQGSEA. PBMCs were obtained from 10 ml fresh peripheral blood. TCR beta CDR3 sequences were amplified from RNA transcripts. First-round RT-PCR of the TCR CDR3 relied on the HTBI primer set. MiXCR, applied by TCRdb to the multiplex PCR reads, yields one record per CDR3 protein. The sample contains over 300,000 distinct CDR3 sequences, about 15% of which appear only once. V gene TRBV29-1 combines with J gene TRBJ1-4, with 8 bases aligning to TRBD1. This sequence originates from a woman in her sixties with Graves' hyperthyroidism. Sequencing was carried out using blood. The CDR3 loop reads CSVWRQGSEKLFF. In DNA, the CDR3 is TGCAGCGTTTGGAGACAGGGGAGTGAAAAACTGTTTTTT.